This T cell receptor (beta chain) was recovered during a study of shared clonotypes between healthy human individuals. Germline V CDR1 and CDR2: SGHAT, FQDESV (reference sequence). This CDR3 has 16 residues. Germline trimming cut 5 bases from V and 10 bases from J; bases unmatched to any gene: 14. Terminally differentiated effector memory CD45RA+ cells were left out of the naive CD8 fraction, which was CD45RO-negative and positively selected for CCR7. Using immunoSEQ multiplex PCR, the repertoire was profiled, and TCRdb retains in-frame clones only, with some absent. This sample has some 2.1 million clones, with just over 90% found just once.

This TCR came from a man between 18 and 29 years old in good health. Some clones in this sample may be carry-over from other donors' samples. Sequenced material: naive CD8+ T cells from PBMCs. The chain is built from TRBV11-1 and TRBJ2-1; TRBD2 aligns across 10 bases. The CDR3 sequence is CASSTLQAGGLGEQFF. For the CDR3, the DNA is TGTGCCAGCAGCACGCTTCAAGCGGGAGGGCTTGGGGAGCAGTTCTTC.